The clone carrying this T cell receptor beta chain was seen repeatedly, ten times or more. Its antigen is undetermined. With 0 bases removed from V and 10 bases from J, the gap between germline ends came to 19 bases. CDR3 length: 16 residues. Looked up from germline, CDR1 is DFQATT and CDR2 is SNEGSKA (reference sequence). This record comes from a study of CD8 T cells in ankylosing spondylitis. Study results and limitations: Disease-linked clones bore a CD8+ phenotype and were relatively rare in peripheral blood. In ankylosing spondylitis patients, matched synovial fluid reportedly showed significant enrichment of disease-linked clones.

The authors made TCR beta libraries by quantitative 5'-RACE with molecular barcodes. TCRdb reprocessed the 5' RACE reads with MiXCR, giving one entry per CDR3 protein. The data contain 100,000 to 150,000 distinct CDR3 sequences, over 6% of them singletons. The specimen sequenced was blood, either unsorted or a sorted T cell fraction (not recorded which). The V gene is TRBV20-1, the J gene TRBJ1-6, with a tentative D call TRBD1 (5 bases). This receptor was obtained from a male donor with ankylosing spondylitis or in good health (not recorded which). In nucleotides, the CDR3 is TGCAGTGCTAGAGATCTGCGACAGATCGTCCCCTCACCCCTCCACTTT. Translation gives CSARDLRQIVPSPLHF.